This TCR beta chain emerged from a study of blood T cell repertoires in COVID-19. Study-wide context: Material from acute and convalescent COVID-19 was sourced from the United States, Italy and Spain.

The CDR3 has 15 amino acids. In germline, CDR1 is MGHRA, CDR2 YSYEKL. The V gene lost 1 base and the J gene lost 4 bases, with 13 bases spanning the gap. Data came from immunoSEQ multiplex PCR; TCRdb stores just in-frame clones and leaves some out. The sample lists some 150,000 clones; around 88% were seen once. This sequence joins TRBV4-1 and TRBJ1-1, with D possibly TRBD1 on 6 matching bases. The sample consisted of peripheral blood. The TCR comes from a woman aged 60-75 years with acute or convalescent COVID-19. CDR3 protein: CASSQGQAESTEAFF. CDR3 coding DNA: TGCGCCAGCAGCCAAGGACAGGCGGAGAGCACTGAAGCTTTCTTT.